The clone carrying this TCR beta chain was picked up many times. As it was prepared, the TCRbeta library received unique molecular identifiers. TCRdb fed the PCR reads into MiXCR, producing one record per CDR3 protein. The sample shows around 600,000 distinct CDR3 sequences, 16% of them seen only once. This sample stems from a study of T-cell reconstitution after alpha-beta-depleted transplantation in children. CDR3 length: 17 residues. Germline V lookup: CDR1 DFQATT, CDR2 SNEGSKA (reference sequence). Trimming cost V 3 bases and J 1 base, with 20 bases left between them. This TCR was sampled from a human donor who donated a stem cell graft to a child with acute myeloid leukemia. The gene calls are TRBV20-1 and TRBJ2-3; possible D gene TRBD2, 6 bases. The source was PBMCs from the stem cell graft donor, collected from the stem cell graft. CDR3 in amino acids: CSASGLAMKGGTDTQYF. CDR3 in DNA: TGCAGTGCTAGCGGGCTAGCGATGAAGGGAGGCACAGATACGCAGTATTTT.